This is a list of T cell receptor beta chains from one sample in a study of beta chain features in type 1 diabetes. The assay was immunoSEQ multiplex PCR, and TCRdb's table has in-frame clones only and misses some. The sample consists of around 320,000 clones, roughly 15% of them appearing once. The sequenced material came from central memory CD4+ T cells from blood. Source of these receptors: a man aged 25 to 40 in good health. Each CDR3 is given with its conserved first and last residue. D genes are given only for firm matches. The listing skips clone size in some rows; elsewhere it reads once, few, many or a size class.

J gene,D gene,clone size,V gene,CDR3 DNA,CDR3 protein
TRBJ2-1,-,-,TRBV5-6,TGTGCCAGCAATTGGGGGATAGGGGATGAGCAGTTCTTC,CASNWGIGDEQFF
TRBJ1-1,-,few,TRBV18,TGTGCCAGCTCATTCGCTTATGGGACTGAAGCTTTCTTT,CASSFAYGTEAFF
TRBJ2-2,-,few,TRBV7-2,TGTGCCAGCAGCTGGGGCAGCAACACCGGGGAGCTGTTTTTT,CASSWGSNTGELFF
TRBJ2-3,-,-,TRBV6-5,TGTGCCAGCAGTTCTACCACGGGGACGCAGTATTTT,CASSSTTGTQYF
TRBJ1-2,TRBD1,few,TRBV7-6,TGTGCCAGCAGCTTAGATACAGGGGGCTATGGCTACACCTTC,CASSLDTGGYGYTF
TRBJ2-6,-,many,TRBV6-5,TGTGCCAGCAGCACCACAGGGTGGGGGGCCAACGTCCTGACTTTC,CASSTTGWGANVLTF
TRBJ2-2,TRBD1,-,TRBV30,TGTGCCTCTCAGGGGGATTCTTTCACCGGGGAGCTGTTTTTT,CASQGDSFTGELFF
TRBJ1-2,TRBD1,-,TRBV7-2,TGTGCCAGCAGCCCTCTCGCGACAGGGATAAACTATGGCTACACCTTC,CASSPLATGINYGYTF
TRBJ2-6,-,few,TRBV7-2,TGTGCCAGCAGCGCCCAACCTTCTGGGGCCAACGTCCTGACTTTC,CASSAQPSGANVLTF
TRBJ2-2,-,-,TRBV5-1,TGCGCCAGCAGCCAACAAACAGGGCGTCCCACCGGGGAGCTGTTTTTT,CASSQQTGRPTGELFF
TRBJ1-1,-,-,TRBV10-3,TGTGCCAGCAGTCGGAAAGGCACCACTGAAGCTTTCTTT,CASSRKGTTEAFF